This T cell receptor beta chain was sequenced during a study of blood T cell repertoires in COVID-19. About the research overall: T cells, B-cell-depleted T cells, or PBMCs supplied cDNA or gDNA.

Repertoires were generated with immunoSEQ multiplex PCR, while TCRdb's copy carries only in-frame clones and drops some. The sample lists around 50,000 clones, around nine tenths seen once, with around a fifth in the top ten. V trimming: 1 base; J trimming: 4 bases; junction bases outside the gene matches: 5. CDR1 is KGHSH, CDR2 LQKENI, per germline. The CDR3 extends over 15 amino acids. The sequence was obtained from a man between 65 and 79 years old with active COVID-19. Source material: peripheral blood. The rearrangement joins TRBV18 to TRBJ1-2, with TRBD1 identical over 8 bases. CDR3 nucleotides: TGTGCCAGCTCACCACTGGACAGGGTAGCCTATGGCTACACCTTC. Residues: CASSPLDRVAYGYTF. The whole variable domain, filled in from reference TRBV18 and TRBJ1-2, reads NAGVMQNPRHLVRRRGQEARLRCSPMKGHSHVYWYRQLPEEGLKFMVYLQKENIIDESGMPKERFSAEFPKEGPSILRIQQVVRGDSAAYFCASSPLDRVAYGYTFGSGTRLTVV.